This entry describes one T cell receptor beta chain. Time point indicated: before trial treatment. Patients qualified if they had advanced solid tumors that lacked tumor-infiltrating lymphocytes. This CDR3 contains 13 residues. Germline V gene lookup returns CDR1 MNHEY and CDR2 SMNVEV (reference sequence). V lost 8 bases and J lost 3; bases outside the gene matches: 7. Gene-specific TRAV and TRBV primers were used for first-strand cDNA, covering alpha and beta chains. A constant-region primer paired with the V-primer adapter amplified TCRs over 20 PCR cycles. TCRdb reprocessed the reads via MiXCR and lists one record per CDR3 protein. The sample records fewer than 90,000 distinct CDR3 sequences, approximately 17% being singletons. The entry originates in a study of low-dose radiotherapy and immunotherapy resistance in tumors. Study at large: The study delivered 0.5 Gy per fraction every 2 weeks to Cohort 1, totaling 6.5 Gy. Nivolumab was given to patients as a 240 mg flat dose every two weeks, and ipilimumab at 1 mg/kg every six weeks. Both were delivered intravenously. In Cohort 2, 1 Gy per fraction was delivered every two weeks, for a total of 13 Gy over 26 weeks.

V gene TRBV27 combines with J gene TRBJ2-7, with 7 bases lining up with TRBD2. The material sequenced was PBMCs, taken before treatment. The sequence was obtained from a male donor with prostate cancer. The CDR3, as DNA: TGTGCCAGCCATGGGGGGGGAAACTACGAGCAGTACTTC. Protein product: CASHGGGNYEQYF.